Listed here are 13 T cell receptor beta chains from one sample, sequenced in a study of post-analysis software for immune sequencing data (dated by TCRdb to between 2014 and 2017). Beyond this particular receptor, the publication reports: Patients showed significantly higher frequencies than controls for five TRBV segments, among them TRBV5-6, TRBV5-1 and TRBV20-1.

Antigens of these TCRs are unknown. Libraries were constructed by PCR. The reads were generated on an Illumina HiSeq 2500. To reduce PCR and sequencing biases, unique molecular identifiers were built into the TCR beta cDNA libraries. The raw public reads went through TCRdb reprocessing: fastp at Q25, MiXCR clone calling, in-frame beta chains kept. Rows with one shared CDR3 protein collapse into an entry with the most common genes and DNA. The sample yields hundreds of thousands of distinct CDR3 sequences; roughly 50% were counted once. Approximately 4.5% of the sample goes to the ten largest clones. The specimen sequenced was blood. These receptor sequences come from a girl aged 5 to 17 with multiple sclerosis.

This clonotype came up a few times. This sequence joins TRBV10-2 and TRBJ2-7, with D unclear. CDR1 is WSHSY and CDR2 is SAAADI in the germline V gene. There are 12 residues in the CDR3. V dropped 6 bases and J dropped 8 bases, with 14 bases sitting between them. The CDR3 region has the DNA TGCGCCAGCAGGGAGACGGACGGACAGCAGTACTTC. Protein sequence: CASRETDGQQYF.

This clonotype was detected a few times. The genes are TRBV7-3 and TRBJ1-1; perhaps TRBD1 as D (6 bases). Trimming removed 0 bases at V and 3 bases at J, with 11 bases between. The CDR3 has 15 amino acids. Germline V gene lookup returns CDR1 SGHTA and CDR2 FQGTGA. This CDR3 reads CASSLTARGHTEAFF. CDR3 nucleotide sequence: TGTGCCAGCAGCTTAACGGCCAGGGGCCACACTGAAGCTTTCTTT. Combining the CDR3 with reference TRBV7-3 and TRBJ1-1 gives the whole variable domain GAGVSQTPSNKVTEKGKYVELRCDPISGHTALYWYRQSLGQGPEFLIYFQGTGAADDSGLPNDRFFAVRPEGSVSTLKIQRTERGDSAVYLCASSLTARGHTEAFFGQGTRLTVV.

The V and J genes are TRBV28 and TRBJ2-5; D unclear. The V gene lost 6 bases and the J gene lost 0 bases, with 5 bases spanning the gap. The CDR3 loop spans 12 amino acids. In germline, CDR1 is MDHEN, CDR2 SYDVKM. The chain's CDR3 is CASRPNQETQYF. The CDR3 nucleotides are TGTGCCAGCAGGCCTAACCAAGAGACCCAGTACTTC.

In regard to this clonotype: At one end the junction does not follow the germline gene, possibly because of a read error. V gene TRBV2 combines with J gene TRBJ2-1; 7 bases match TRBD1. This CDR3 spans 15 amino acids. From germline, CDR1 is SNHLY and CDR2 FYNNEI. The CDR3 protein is CVSRGSGGSGNEQFF. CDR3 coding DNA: TGTGTCAGCAGGGGGTCAGGGGGTTCTGGCAATGAGCAGTTCTTC.

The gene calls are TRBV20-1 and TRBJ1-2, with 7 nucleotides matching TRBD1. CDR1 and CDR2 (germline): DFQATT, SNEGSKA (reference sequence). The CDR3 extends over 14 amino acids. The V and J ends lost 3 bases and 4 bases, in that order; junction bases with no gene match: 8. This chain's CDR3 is CSASPGQSRYGYTF. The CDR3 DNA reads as TGCAGTGCTAGCCCGGGACAGAGCCGCTATGGCTACACCTTC.

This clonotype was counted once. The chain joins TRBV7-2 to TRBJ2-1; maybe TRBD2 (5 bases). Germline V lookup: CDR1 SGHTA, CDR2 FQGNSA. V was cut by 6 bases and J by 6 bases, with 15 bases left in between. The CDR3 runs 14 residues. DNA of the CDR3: TGTGCCAGCAGTTTCCCGACTATCCTCAATGAGCAGTTCTTC. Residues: CASSFPTILNEQFF.

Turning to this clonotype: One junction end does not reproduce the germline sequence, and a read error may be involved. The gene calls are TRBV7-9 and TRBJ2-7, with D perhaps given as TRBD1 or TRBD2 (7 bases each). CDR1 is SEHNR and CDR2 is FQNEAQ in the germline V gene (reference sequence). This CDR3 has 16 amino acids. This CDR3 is CASSTVGRGRPYEQYF. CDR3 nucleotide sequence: TGTGCCAGCAGCACCGTGGGGAGGGGGCGCCCCTACGAGCAGTATTTC.

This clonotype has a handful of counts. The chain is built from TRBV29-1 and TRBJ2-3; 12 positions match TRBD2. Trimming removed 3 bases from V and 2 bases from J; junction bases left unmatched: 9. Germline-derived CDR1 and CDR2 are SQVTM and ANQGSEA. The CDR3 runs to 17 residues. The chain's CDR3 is CSVDFPASGRATDTQYF. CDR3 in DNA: TGCAGCGTTGACTTCCCGGCTAGCGGGAGGGCCACAGATACGCAGTATTTT.

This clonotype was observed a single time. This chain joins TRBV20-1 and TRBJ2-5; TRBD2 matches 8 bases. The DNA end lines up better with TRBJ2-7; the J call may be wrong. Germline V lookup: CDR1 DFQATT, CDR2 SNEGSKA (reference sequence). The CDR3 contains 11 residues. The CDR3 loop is CSADSGNEQYF. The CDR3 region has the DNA TGCAGTGCTGATAGCGGGAACGAGCAGTACTTC.

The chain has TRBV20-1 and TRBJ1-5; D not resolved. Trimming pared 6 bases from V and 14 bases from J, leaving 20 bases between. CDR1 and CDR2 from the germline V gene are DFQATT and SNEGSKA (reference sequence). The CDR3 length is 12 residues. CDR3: CSAHSLLSYEHF. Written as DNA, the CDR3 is TGCAGTGCCCACTCACTCCTCAGCTACGAGCATTTT.

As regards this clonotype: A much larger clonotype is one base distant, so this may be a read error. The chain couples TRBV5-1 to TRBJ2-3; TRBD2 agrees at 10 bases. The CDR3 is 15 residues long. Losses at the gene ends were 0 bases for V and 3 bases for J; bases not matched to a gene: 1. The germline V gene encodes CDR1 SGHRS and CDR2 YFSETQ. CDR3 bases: TGCGCCAGCAGCTTGGAGACTAGCGGGACAGATACGCAGTATTTT. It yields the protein CASSLETSGTDTQYF.

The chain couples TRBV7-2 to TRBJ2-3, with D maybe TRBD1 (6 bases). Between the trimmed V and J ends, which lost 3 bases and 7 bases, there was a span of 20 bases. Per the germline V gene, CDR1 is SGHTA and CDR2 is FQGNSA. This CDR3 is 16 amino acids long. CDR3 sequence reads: CASSLVSTGHLHTQYF. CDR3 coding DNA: TGTGCCAGCAGCTTGGTATCTACGGGACATCTGCATACGCAGTATTTT.

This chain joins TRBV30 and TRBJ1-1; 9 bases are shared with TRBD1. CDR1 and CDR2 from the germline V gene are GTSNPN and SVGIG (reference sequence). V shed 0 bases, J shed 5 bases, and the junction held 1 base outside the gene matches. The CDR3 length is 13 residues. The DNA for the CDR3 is TGTGCCTGGAGTGTGACAGGGGGAACTGAAGCTTTCTTT. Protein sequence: CAWSVTGGTEAFF. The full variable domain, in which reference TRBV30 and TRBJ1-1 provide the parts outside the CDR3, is SQTIHQWPATLVQPVGSPLSLECTVEGTSNPNLYWYRQAAGRGLQLLFYSVGIGQISSEVPQNLSASRPQDRQFILSSKKLLLSDSGFYLCAWSVTGGTEAFFGQGTRLTVV.